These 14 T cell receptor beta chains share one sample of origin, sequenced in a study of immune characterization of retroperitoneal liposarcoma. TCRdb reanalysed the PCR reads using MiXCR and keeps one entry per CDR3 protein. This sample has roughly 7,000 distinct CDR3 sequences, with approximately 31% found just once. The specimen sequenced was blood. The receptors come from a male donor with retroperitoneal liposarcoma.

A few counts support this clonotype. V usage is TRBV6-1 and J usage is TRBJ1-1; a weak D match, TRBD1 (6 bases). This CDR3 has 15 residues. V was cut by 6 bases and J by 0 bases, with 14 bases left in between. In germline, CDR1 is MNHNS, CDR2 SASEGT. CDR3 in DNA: TGTGCCAGCAGACAAAAGGGGGGGATGAACACTGAAGCTTTCTTT. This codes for CASRQKGGMNTEAFF.

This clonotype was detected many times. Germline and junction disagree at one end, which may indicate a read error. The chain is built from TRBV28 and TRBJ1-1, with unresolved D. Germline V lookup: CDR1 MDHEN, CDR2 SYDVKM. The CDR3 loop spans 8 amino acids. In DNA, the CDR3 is TGTGCCAGCAGTGACCGACTGTTT. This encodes CASSDRLF.

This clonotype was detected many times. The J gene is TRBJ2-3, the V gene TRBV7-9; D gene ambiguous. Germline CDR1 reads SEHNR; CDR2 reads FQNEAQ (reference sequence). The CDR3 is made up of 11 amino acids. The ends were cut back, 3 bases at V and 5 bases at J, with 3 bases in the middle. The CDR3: CASSFLDTQYF. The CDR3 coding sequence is TGTGCCAGCAGCTTTTTAGATACGCAGTATTTT.

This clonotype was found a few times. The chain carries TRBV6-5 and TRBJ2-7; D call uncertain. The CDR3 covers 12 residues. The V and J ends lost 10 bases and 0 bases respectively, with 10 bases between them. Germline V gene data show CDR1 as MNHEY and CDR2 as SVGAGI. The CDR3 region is CATRSSSYEQYF. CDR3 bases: TGTGCCACCAGAAGTAGCTCCTACGAGCAGTACTTC.

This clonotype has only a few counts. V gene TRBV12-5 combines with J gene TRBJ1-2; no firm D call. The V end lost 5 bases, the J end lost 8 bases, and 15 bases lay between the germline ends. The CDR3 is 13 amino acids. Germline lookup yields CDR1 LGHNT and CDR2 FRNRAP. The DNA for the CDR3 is TGTGCTAGTGGTCCCGGACCACGAGGGGGCTACACCTTC. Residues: CASGPGPRGGYTF.

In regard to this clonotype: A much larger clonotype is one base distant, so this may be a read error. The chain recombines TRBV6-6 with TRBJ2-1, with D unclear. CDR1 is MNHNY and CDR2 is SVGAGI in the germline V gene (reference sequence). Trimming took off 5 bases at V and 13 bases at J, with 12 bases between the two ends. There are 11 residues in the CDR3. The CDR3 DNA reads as TGTGCCAGCAGTCCGCAAGAGACCCAGTTCTTC. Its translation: CASSPQETQFF.

CDR3 sequence: CASIERDGYNEQFF. CDR3 bases: TGTGCCAGCATAGAGCGGGACGGTTACAATGAGCAGTTCTTC. This rearrangement joins TRBV27 to TRBJ2-1; the match to TRBD2 covers 7 bases. The CDR3 length is 14 residues. Germline V gives CDR1 MNHEY, CDR2 SMNVEV (reference sequence). The trim removed 7 bases at V and 4 bases at J, leaving 7 bases unmatched.

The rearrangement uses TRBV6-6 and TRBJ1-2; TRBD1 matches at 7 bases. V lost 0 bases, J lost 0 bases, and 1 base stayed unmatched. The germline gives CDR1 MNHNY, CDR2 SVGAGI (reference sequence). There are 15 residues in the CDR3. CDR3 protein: CASSYSGTANYGYTF. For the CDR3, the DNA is TGTGCCAGCAGTTACTCGGGGACAGCTAACTATGGCTACACCTTC.

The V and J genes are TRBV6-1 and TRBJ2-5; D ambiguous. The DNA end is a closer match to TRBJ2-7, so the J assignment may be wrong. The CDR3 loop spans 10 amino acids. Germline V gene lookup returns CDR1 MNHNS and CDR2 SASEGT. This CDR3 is CASSTYEQYF. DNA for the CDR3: TGTGCCAGCAGTACCTACGAGCAGTACTTC.

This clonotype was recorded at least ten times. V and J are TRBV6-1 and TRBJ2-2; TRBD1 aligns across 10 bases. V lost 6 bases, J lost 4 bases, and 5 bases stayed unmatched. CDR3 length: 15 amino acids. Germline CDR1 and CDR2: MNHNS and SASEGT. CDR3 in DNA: TGTGCCAGCAGGCCGGGACAGGGGCGCACCGGGGAGCTGTTTTTT. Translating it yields CASRPGQGRTGELFF.

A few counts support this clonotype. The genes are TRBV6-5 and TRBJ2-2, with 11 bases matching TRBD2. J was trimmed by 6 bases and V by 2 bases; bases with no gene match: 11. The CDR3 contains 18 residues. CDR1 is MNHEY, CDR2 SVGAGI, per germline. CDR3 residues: CASSYPPPLAGVPGELFF. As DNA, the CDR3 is TGTGCCAGCAGTTACCCGCCCCCACTAGCGGGAGTCCCCGGGGAGCTGTTTTTT.

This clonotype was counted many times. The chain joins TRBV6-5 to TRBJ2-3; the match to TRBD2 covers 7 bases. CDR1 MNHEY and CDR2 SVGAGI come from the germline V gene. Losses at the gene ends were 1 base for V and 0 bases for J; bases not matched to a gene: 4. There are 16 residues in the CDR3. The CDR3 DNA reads TGTGCCAGCAGTTACTTACGGGAGGCCAGCACAGATACGCAGTATTTT. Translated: CASSYLREASTDTQYF.

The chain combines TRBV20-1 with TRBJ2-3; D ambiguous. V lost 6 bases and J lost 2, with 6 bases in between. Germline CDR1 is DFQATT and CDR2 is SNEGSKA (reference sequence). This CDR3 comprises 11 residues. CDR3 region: CSAIITDTQYF. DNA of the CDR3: TGCAGTGCCATTATCACAGATACGCAGTATTTT.

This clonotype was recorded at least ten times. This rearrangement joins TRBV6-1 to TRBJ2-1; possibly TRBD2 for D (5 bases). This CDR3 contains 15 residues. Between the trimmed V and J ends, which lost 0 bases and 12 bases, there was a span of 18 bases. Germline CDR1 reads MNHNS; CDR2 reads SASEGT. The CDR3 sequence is CASSEALQALVGQFF. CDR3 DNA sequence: TGTGCCAGCAGTGAAGCGCTTCAAGCACTAGTCGGGCAGTTCTTC.